The clone carrying this T cell receptor (beta chain) was detected ten times or more. The antigen is not known. This entry is derived from a study of regulatory T cells in long-lasting Graves disease. Findings and limits, study-wide: The study found TRBV28, TRBJ1-2 and TRBJ2-5 favored in persistent disease.

Time point given: newly diagnosed GD, antithyroid drugs for less than 3 months. PBMC RNA was the source of the TCR library. About 9.1 milliliters of peripheral blood went into EDTA tubes. CDR3-region Arm-PCR and iRepertoire HTBI primers produced the TCR beta libraries. MiXCR, run by TCRdb on the multiplex PCR reads, gives a single entry per CDR3 protein. The sample has approximately 350,000 distinct CDR3 sequences, 16% seen once. Germline assignment: CDR1 SGHAT and CDR2 FQNNGV. Trimming stripped 1 base from V and 9 bases from J, with 15 bases between. The length of the CDR3 is 14 residues. The data were also submitted as part of a second study, on T cells in Graves' hyperthyroidism and ophthalmopathy. Turning to that study: A first-round RT-PCR of the TCR CDR3 used the HTBI primer set.

This TCR was recovered from a man between 40 and 49 years old with Graves disease. The chain carries TRBV11-2 and TRBJ2-5; no firm D call. The material sequenced was peripheral blood mononuclear cells (PBMCs), taken at new diagnosis, from a patient treated with antithyroid drugs. CDR3 DNA: TGTGCCAGCAGCTTAGTGGGAACAGAGGTCGCCCAGTACTTC. Translating it yields CASSLVGTEVAQYF.